This T cell receptor (beta chain) came from a study of T cell changes during pregnancy in multiple sclerosis. TCRdb's table, derived via immunoSEQ multiplex PCR, lists solely in-frame clones and lacks some. This table holds tens of thousands of clones, approximately 92% found once. Trimming pared 6 bases from V and 3 bases from J, leaving 14 bases between. Germline lookup yields CDR1 MNHEY and CDR2 SMNVEV (reference sequence). The CDR3 is made up of 14 amino acids. The J gene is TRBJ2-5, the V gene TRBV27; D may be TRBD2 (5 bases). This TCR derives from a female donor with multiple sclerosis, enrolled in a pregnancy study. The material was peripheral blood, obtained after pregnancy. CDR3 sequence reads: CASRGFGREETQYF. CDR3 DNA: TGTGCCAGCAGGGGATTTGGGCGGGAAGAGACCCAGTACTTC.